The TCR beta chain described here comes from a study of cytomegalovirus exposure and HLA in healthy donors. Study conclusions and caveats: An apparent linkage of common viral pathogens to several of the most significant clusters emerged in a later analysis. TRBV6-2, TRBV6-3 and other indistinguishable V segments were excluded. Rarity characterized most TCR sequences, yet some public TCRs appeared in many donors.

Vbeta (60) and Jbeta (13) primers were used in the PCR. Profiled with immunoSEQ multiplex PCR; TCRdb holds only in-frame clones, not every one. The sample includes fewer than 200,000 clones, about 77% of them seen just once. All donors participated as healthy donors of bone marrow. Concerning this clone itself: No antigen is known for it.

There are 15 residues in the CDR3. J lost 7 bases, V lost 8 bases, and 11 bases had no gene match. CDR1 MNHNS and CDR2 SASEGT come from the germline V gene. The sample was PBMCs. The V gene is TRBV6-1, the J gene TRBJ1-2; TRBD1 agrees at 12 bases. The receptor was isolated from a man aged 60-69 years in good health and CMV-seronegative. The CDR3 loop reads CASDLFRDRGLGYTF. The CDR3, as DNA: TGTGCCAGCGATTTGTTTCGGGACAGGGGGCTTGGCTACACCTTC.